These T cell receptor beta chains were read from a single sample in a study of cytomegalovirus exposure and HLA in healthy donors. TCRdb keeps only in-frame clones here, not all; method: immunoSEQ multiplex PCR. The sample includes around 69,000 clones, about 73% of them seen just once. Sequenced: PBMCs. Receptor source: a woman aged 45-65 years in good health and CMV-seropositive. The CDR3 runs from the conserved cysteine through the conserved F or W. D genes are given only for firm matches.

CDR3 protein | J gene | V gene | D gene
CASTPYEGSTDTQYF | TRBJ2-3 | TRBV19 | .
CASSPQGPNEKLFF | TRBJ1-4 | TRBV4-3 | .
CASRVTGGESSYNEQFF | TRBJ2-1 | TRBV5-1 | TRBD1
CASSLQSLAVTDTQYF | TRBJ2-3 | TRBV7-6 | .
CASSRGSYALAKNIQYF | TRBJ2-4 | TRBV25-1 | .
CASSMRDSINQPQHF | TRBJ1-5 | TRBV19 | TRBD1
CASSQGTSGGAIDTQYF | TRBJ2-3 | TRBV4-3 | TRBD2
CASSSTRQRGEQYF | TRBJ2-7 | TRBV7-2 | .
CASSLNKPSPLHF | TRBJ1-6 | TRBV7-2 | .
CASTFGANVLTF | TRBJ2-6 | TRBV28 | .
CASSLTQMYEQYF | TRBJ2-7 | TRBV14 | .
CAWKKDIGYEQYF | TRBJ2-7 | TRBV30 | .
CASTRQFNQPQHF | TRBJ1-5 | TRBV10-2 | .
CASSHPGGGHYGYTF | TRBJ1-2 | TRBV4-1 | TRBD1
CASSEAHLGGAQETQYF | TRBJ2-5 | TRBV6-1 | .
CASSLASGVTGGDTQYF | TRBJ2-3 | TRBV7-2 | TRBD2
CASSLDLGGTEAFF | TRBJ1-1 | TRBV11-2 | .
CASSFLAGGGADTQYF | TRBJ2-3 | TRBV5-1 | TRBD2
CAWSVQVAGPPPAPGGQYF | TRBJ2-7 | TRBV30 | .
CASSLTGTRRSEQYF | TRBJ2-7 | TRBV27 | TRBD2
CASSARQASLDTGELFF | TRBJ2-2 | TRBV11-2 | .
CAWSPDRVGNTIYF | TRBJ1-3 | TRBV30 | TRBD1
CASRPGAGVGRDTQYF | TRBJ2-3 | TRBV2 | TRBD2
CASRLAPTYGLAGRKEQYF | TRBJ2-7 | TRBV27 | TRBD2
CASSPGAGTGASFLRANVLTF | TRBJ2-6 | TRBV14 | TRBD1
CASSETPKSGRSYNEQFF | TRBJ2-1 | TRBV25-1 | .
CASSLRPGLDGYTF | TRBJ1-2 | TRBV28 | .